Below, one TCR beta chain is given with its context. As yet, its antigen is unknown. The data belong to a study of T cell responses to AZD1222 COVID-19 vaccine. Clones were sequenced by immunoSEQ multiplex PCR, and TCRdb holds only the in-frame ones, with some missing. Of 150,000 to 200,000 clones in the sample, 80% to 95% were seen once. General study results and limits: Repertoire collection took place solely once the T cell response had peaked. Donors were chiefly white British, with a greater number of females, and clonal diversity was perhaps underestimated. In the spike-specific TCR repertoire, nearly half reportedly target unmutated variant regions. AZD1222 recipients seropositive at baseline numbered only 6 or 7.

The sample in question was peripheral blood, obtained on day 0 of AZD1222 vaccination. This clonotype was sampled from an adult in good health.

CDR3 region: CASSSGLAGADTQYF. CDR3 bases: TGTGCCAGCAGCTCCGGGCTAGCGGGGGCAGATACGCAGTATTTT. This rearrangement joins TRBV7-3 to TRBJ2-3, with 10 bases matching TRBD2. This CDR3 contains 15 residues. V dropped 4 bases and J dropped 4; count of bases not matched to a gene: 5. Germline-derived CDR1 and CDR2 are SGHTA and FQGTGA. Complete variable domain (other parts from reference TRBV7-3 and TRBJ2-3): GAGVSQTPSNKVTEKGKYVELRCDPISGHTALYWYRQSLGQGPEFLIYFQGTGAADDSGLPNDRFFAVRPEGSVSTLKIQRTERGDSAVYLCASSSGLAGADTQYFGPGTRLTVL.